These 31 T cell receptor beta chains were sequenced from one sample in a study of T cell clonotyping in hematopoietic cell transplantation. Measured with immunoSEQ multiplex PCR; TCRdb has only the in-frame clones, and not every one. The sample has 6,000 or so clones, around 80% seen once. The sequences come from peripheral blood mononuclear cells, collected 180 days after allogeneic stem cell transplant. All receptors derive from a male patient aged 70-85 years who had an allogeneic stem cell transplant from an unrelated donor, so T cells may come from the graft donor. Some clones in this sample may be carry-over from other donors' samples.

CDR3 coding DNA: TGTGCCAGCAGTGATCGGGAAAAACTGTTTTTT. Protein: CASSDREKLFF. The chain is built from TRBV25-1 and TRBJ1-4; D gene unclear. V gave up 3 bases and J gave up 8 bases, with 4 bases separating them. Germline V lookup: CDR1 MGHDK, CDR2 SYGVNS. CDR3 length equals 11 residues.

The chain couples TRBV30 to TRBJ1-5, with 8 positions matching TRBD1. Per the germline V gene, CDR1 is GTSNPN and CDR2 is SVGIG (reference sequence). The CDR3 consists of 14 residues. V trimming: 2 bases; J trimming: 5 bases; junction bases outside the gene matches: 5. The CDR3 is CAWSSGQGDQPQHF. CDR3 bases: TGTGCCTGGAGTAGCGGACAGGGAGATCAGCCCCAGCATTTT.

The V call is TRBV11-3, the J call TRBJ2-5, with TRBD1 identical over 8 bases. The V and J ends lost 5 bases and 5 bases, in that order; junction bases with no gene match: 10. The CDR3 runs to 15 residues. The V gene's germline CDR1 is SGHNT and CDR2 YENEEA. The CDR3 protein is CASSLFGQGMETQYF. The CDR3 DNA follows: TGTGCCAGCAGCCTATTCGGACAGGGCATGGAGACCCAGTACTTC.

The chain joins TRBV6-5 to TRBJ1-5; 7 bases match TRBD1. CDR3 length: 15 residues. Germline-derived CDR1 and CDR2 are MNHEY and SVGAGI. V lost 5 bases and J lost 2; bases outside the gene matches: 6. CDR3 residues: CASSPQGNGNQPQHF. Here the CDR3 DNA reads TGTGCCAGCAGTCCACAGGGGAATGGCAATCAGCCCCAGCATTTT.

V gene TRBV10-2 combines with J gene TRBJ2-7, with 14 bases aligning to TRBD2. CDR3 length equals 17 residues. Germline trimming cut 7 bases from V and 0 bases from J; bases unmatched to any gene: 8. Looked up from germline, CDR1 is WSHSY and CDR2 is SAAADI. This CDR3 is CASIIRGTSGSSYEQYF. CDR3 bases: TGCGCCAGCATAATAAGAGGGACTAGCGGGAGCTCCTACGAGCAGTACTTC.

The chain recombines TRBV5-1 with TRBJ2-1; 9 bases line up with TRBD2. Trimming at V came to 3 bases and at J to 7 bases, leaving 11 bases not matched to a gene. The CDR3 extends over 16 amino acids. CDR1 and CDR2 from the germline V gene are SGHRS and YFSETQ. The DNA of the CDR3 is TGCGCCAGCAGCTGGGGGGTAGCGGGGGAAGAAAATGAGCAGTTCTTC. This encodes CASSWGVAGEENEQFF.

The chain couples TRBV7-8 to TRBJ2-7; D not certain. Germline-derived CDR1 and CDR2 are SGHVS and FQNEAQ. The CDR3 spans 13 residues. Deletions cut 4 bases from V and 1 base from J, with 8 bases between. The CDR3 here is CASSSLSSYEQYF. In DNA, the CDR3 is TGTGCCAGCAGCTCTTTGTCATCCTACGAGCAGTACTTC.

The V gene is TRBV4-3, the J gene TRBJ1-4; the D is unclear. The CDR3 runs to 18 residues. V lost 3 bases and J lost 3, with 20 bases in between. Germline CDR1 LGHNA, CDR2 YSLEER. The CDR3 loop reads CASSHMRTSPGSNEKLFF. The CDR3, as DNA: TGCGCCAGCAGCCACATGAGGACCTCCCCAGGATCTAATGAAAAACTGTTTTTT.

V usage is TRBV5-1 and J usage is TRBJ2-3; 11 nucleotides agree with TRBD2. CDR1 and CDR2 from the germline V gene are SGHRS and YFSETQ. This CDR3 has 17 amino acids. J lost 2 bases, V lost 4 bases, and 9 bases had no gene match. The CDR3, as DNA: TGCGCCAGCAGCCCCGGGACTAGCGGAGCCAACACAGATACGCAGTATTTT. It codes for CASSPGTSGANTDTQYF.

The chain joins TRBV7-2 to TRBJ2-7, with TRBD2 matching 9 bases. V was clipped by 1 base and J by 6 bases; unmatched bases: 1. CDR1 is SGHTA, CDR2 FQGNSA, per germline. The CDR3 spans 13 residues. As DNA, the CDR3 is TGTGCCAGCAGCTTAGGGCGGGGGGGCGAGCAGTACTTC. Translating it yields CASSLGRGGEQYF.

CDR3 loop: CASSQDWGQAINTEAFF. In nucleotides, the CDR3 is TGTGCCAGCAGCCAAGATTGGGGGCAGGCTATCAACACTGAAGCTTTCTTT. The V gene is TRBV4-2, the J gene TRBJ1-1; weak D call: TRBD1 (6 bases). Germline CDR1 LGHNA, CDR2 YNFKEQ. V was pared by 0 bases and J by 2 bases, with 16 bases between. The CDR3 loop spans 17 amino acids.

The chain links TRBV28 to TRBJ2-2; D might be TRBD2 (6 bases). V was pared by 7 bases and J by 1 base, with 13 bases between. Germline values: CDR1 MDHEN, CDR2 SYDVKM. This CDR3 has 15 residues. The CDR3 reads CASTPDYRNTGELFF. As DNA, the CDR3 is TGTGCCAGCACCCCGGACTACCGGAACACCGGGGAGCTGTTTTTT.

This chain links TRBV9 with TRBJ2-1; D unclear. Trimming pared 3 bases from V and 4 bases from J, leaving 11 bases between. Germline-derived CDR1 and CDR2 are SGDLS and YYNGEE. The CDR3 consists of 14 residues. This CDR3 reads CASSARIVYNEQFF. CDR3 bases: TGTGCCAGCAGCGCCCGAATAGTGTACAATGAGCAGTTCTTC.

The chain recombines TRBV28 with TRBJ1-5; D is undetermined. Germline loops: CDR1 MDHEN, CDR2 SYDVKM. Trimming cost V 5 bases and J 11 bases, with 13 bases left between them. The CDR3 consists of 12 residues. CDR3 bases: TGTGCCAGCAGTCTTGGGTCCAAGACCCAGCATTTT. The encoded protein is CASSLGSKTQHF.

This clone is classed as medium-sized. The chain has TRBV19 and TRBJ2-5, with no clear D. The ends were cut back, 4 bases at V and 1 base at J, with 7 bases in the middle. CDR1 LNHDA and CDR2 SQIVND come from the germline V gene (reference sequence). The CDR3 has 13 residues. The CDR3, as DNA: TGTGCCAGTAGTAGTGACATCCAAGAGACCCAGTACTTC. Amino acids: CASSSDIQETQYF. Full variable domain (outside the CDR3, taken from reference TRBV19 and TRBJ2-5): DGGITQSPKYLFRKEGQNVTLSCEQNLNHDAMYWYRQDPGQGLRLIYYSQIVNDFQKGDIAEGYSVSREKKESFPLTVTSAQKNPTAFYLCASSSDIQETQYFGPGTRLLVL.

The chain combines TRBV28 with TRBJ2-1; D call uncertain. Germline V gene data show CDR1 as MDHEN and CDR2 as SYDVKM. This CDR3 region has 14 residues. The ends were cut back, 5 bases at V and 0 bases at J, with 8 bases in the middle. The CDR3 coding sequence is TGTGCCAGCAGTCCCCTTGACTCCTACAATGAGCAGTTCTTC. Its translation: CASSPLDSYNEQFF.

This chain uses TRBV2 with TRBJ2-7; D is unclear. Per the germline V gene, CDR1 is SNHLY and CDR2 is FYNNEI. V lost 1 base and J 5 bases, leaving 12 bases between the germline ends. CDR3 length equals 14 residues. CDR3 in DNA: TGTGCCAGCAGTGAAGATAAGGCGGCGGACGAGCAGTACTTC. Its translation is CASSEDKAADEQYF.

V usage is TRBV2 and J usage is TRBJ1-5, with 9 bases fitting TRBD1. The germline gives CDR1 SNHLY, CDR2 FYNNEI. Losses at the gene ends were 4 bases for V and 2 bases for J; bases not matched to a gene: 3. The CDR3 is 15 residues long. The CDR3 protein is CASSGTGVGNQPQHF. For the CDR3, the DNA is TGTGCCAGCAGTGGGACAGGGGTGGGCAATCAGCCCCAGCATTTT.

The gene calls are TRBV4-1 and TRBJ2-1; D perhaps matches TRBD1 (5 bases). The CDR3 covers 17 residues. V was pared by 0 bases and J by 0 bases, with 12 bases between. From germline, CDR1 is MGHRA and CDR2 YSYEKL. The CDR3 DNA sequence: TGCGCCAGCAGCCAAGATTCAGGGTACGACTCCTACAATGAGCAGTTCTTC. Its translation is CASSQDSGYDSYNEQFF.

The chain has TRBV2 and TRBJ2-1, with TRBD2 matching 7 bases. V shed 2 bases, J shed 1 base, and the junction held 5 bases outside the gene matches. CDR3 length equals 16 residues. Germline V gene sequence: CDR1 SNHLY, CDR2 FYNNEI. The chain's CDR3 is CASSETSAVSYNEQFF. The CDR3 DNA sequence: TGTGCCAGCAGTGAAACTAGCGCGGTTTCCTACAATGAGCAGTTCTTC.

CDR3 coding DNA: TGTGCCAGCAGCGGGGACAGGCCCGTGAACACTGAAGCTTTCTTT. Its protein product is CASSGDRPVNTEAFF. This sequence joins TRBV5-6 and TRBJ1-1; 8 positions agree with TRBD1. The CDR3 has 15 amino acids. V trimming: 4 bases; J trimming: 0 bases; junction bases outside the gene matches: 5. From germline, CDR1 is SGHDT and CDR2 YYEEEE.

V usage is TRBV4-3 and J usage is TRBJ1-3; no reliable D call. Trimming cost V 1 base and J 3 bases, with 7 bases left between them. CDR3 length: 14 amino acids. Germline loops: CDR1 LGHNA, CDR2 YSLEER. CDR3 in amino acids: CASSQAEFGNTIYF. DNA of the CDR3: TGCGCCAGCAGCCAAGCAGAGTTTGGAAACACCATATATTTT.

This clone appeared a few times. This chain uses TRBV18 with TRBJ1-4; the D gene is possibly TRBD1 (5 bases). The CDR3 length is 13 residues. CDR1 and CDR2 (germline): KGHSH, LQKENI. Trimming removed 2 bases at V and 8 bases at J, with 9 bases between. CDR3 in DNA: TGTGCCAGCTCACCAGGGGCGTGGGAAAAACTGTTTTTT. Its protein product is CASSPGAWEKLFF.

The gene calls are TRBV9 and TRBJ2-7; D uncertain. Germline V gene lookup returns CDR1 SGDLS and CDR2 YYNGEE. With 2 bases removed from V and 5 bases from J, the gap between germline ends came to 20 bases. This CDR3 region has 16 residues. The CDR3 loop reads CASSVSVATPFHEQYF. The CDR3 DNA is TGTGCCAGCAGCGTGAGTGTGGCCACCCCGTTCCACGAGCAGTACTTC.

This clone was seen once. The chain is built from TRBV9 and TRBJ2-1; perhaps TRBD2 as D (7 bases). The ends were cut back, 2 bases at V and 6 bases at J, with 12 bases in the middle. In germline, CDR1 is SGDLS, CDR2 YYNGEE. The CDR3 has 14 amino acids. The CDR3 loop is CASSVAGALNEQFF. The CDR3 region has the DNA TGTGCCAGCAGCGTCGCGGGGGCACTCAATGAGCAGTTCTTC.

The CDR3 bases are TGTGCCTGGAGTCCCCTCTGGGGGAGATTCGAGCAGTACTTC. Translating it yields CAWSPLWGRFEQYF. V is TRBV30 and J is TRBJ2-7; either TRBD1 or TRBD2 may supply D (5 bases each). The CDR3 sequence is 14 residues long. Trimming pared 2 bases from V and 6 bases from J, leaving 17 bases between. The germline V gene encodes CDR1 GTSNPN and CDR2 SVGIG (reference sequence).

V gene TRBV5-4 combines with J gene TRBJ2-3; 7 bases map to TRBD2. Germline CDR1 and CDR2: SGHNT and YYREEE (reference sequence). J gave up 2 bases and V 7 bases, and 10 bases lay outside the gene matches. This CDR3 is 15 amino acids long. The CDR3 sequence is CASGRPAGYTDTQYF. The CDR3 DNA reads TGTGCCAGCGGACGACCAGCGGGGTACACAGATACGCAGTATTTT.

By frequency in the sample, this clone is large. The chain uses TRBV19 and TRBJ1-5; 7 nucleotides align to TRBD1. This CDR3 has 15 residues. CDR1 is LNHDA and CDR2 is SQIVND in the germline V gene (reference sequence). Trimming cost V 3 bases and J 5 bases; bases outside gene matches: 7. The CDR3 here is CASSIDRVEDQPQHF. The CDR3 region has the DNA TGTGCCAGTAGTATCGACAGGGTAGAAGATCAGCCCCAGCATTTT.

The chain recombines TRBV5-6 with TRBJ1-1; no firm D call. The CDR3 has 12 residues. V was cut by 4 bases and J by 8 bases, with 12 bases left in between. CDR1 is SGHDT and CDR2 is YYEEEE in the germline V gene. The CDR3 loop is CASSPEPGEAFF. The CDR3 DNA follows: TGTGCCAGCAGCCCCGAACCGGGAGAAGCTTTCTTT.

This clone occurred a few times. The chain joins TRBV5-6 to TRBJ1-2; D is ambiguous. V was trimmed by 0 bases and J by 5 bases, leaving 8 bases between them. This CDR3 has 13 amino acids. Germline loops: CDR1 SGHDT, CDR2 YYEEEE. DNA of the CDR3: TGTGCCAGCAGCTTGGTTTCCGCGTATGGCTACACCTTC. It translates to CASSLVSAYGYTF.

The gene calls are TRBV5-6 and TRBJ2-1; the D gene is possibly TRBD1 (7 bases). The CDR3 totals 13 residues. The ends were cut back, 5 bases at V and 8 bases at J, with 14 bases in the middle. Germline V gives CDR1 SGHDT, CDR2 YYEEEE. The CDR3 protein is CASRLEGAYEQFF. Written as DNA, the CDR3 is TGTGCCAGCAGGCTGGAGGGGGCCTATGAGCAGTTCTTC.